Presented here are 16 T cell receptor beta chains from one specimen sequenced in a study of blood T cell repertoires in COVID-19. TCRdb's copy holds only in-frame clones and misses some; the assay was immunoSEQ multiplex PCR. The sample shows some 45,000 clones, about 90% of them seen only once. Sample: peripheral blood. These TCRs come from a human donor in a cohort sampled during active COVID-19.

The chain's CDR3 is CASSLVAASFNYGYTF. The DNA of the CDR3 is TGCGCCAGCAGCTTGGTAGCGGCCAGCTTTAACTATGGCTACACCTTC. The rearrangement joins TRBV5-1 to TRBJ1-2; D remains ambiguous. V was shortened by 0 bases and J by 1 base, with 13 bases between the two germline ends. The CDR3 is 16 amino acids. Per the germline V gene, CDR1 is SGHRS and CDR2 is YFSETQ.

The CDR3 DNA sequence: TGCGCCAGCAGCTCCGGCGGCGGGGGCAAAGAGACCCAGTACTTC. Amino acid sequence: CASSSGGGGKETQYF. The V call is TRBV5-1, the J call TRBJ2-5; D is possibly TRBD2 (7 bases). Germline CDR1 is SGHRS and CDR2 is YFSETQ. This CDR3 region has 15 residues. V lost 3 bases and J lost 3, with 15 bases in between.

V is TRBV5-1 and J is TRBJ2-2; possibly TRBD1 for D (5 bases). CDR1 and CDR2 from the germline V gene are SGHRS and YFSETQ. CDR3 length equals 13 residues. V dropped 4 bases and J dropped 3 bases, with 7 bases sitting between them. The CDR3 here is CASSQTDTGELFF. The CDR3 DNA follows: TGCGCCAGCAGCCAGACAGACACCGGGGAGCTGTTTTTT. Together with reference TRBV5-1 and TRBJ2-2, the CDR3 gives the full variable domain: KAGVTQTPRYLIKTRGQQVTLSCSPISGHRSVSWYQQTPGQGLQFLFEYFSETQRNKGNFPGRFSGRQFSNSRSEMNVSTLELGDSALYLCASSQTDTGELFFGEGSRLTVL.

The chain is built from TRBV12-2 and TRBJ2-5; the table names TRBD1, a call not compared with the DNA. TRBV12-2 is a pseudogene. There are 13 residues in the CDR3. DNA for the CDR3: TGTGCAAGTCGCTTCACAGGGGGAGAGACCCAGTACTTC. This gives the protein CASRFTGGETQYF.

This clone was detected once. V gene TRBV2 combines with J gene TRBJ1-5; the match to TRBD1 covers 7 bases. Germline CDR1 and CDR2: SNHLY and FYNNEI. This CDR3 is 15 amino acids long. V shed 7 bases, J shed 7 bases, and the junction held 13 bases outside the gene matches. CDR3 region: CASKTLTGDQQPQHF. In DNA, the CDR3 is TGTGCCAGCAAAACCTTAACAGGGGACCAGCAGCCCCAGCATTTT.

The chain employs TRBV19 and TRBJ1-3, with D possibly matching TRBD1 (5 bases). CDR1 is LNHDA and CDR2 is SQIVND in the germline V gene (reference sequence). This CDR3 has 15 amino acids. Deletions cut 5 bases from V and 0 bases from J, with 11 bases between. The CDR3 DNA is TGTGCCAGTAGTCCACAGGTTAGCTCTGGAAACACCATATATTTT. It specifies CASSPQVSSGNTIYF.

The CDR3 bases are TGTGCCAGCAGCGCCTCAGGGGGAGGAAACACCATATATTTT. It specifies CASSASGGGNTIYF. This chain connects TRBV25-1 to TRBJ1-3, with 7 nucleotides matching TRBD1. The CDR3 sequence is 14 residues long. Germline assignment: CDR1 MGHDK and CDR2 SYGVNS. J gave up 4 bases and V 6 bases, and 6 bases lay outside the gene matches.

The CDR3 loop reads CSASLGAAGINQPQHF. CDR3 nucleotides: TGCAGTGCTAGTCTGGGTGCGGCGGGAATTAATCAGCCCCAGCATTTT. The chain uses TRBV20-1 and TRBJ1-5; D is undetermined. The CDR3 is made up of 16 amino acids. V was clipped by 3 bases and J by 4 bases, with 19 bases between them. Looked up from germline, CDR1 is DFQATT and CDR2 is SNEGSKA (reference sequence).

The chain is built from TRBV15 and TRBJ1-4; 11 nucleotides agree with TRBD1. The CDR3 sequence is 15 residues long. Germline CDR1 and CDR2: LNHNV and YYDKDF (reference sequence). V was clipped by 3 bases and J by 7 bases; unmatched bases: 4. CDR3: CATSSGQGAFEKLFF. The CDR3 DNA follows: TGTGCCACCAGCAGCGGACAGGGGGCATTTGAAAAACTGTTTTTT.

The rearrangement joins TRBV10-1 to TRBJ2-3, with a weak D call TRBD1 (5 bases). Germline assignment: CDR1 WNHNN and CDR2 SYGVQD (reference sequence). V was shortened by 4 bases and J by 0 bases, with 8 bases between the two germline ends. The CDR3 has 14 amino acids. CDR3 in amino acids: CASSATASTDTQYF. CDR3 sequence (DNA): TGCGCCAGCAGTGCGACAGCTAGCACAGATACGCAGTATTTT.

The V call is TRBV9, the J call TRBJ2-1; possibly TRBD2 for D (6 bases). Trimming pared 0 bases from V and 4 bases from J, leaving 11 bases between. The CDR3 covers 15 residues. Germline values: CDR1 SGDLS, CDR2 YYNGEE. The CDR3 spells CASSVGGEDYNEQFF. For the CDR3, the DNA is TGTGCCAGCAGCGTAGGGGGGGAGGATTACAATGAGCAGTTCTTC.

The chain combines TRBV4-1 with TRBJ2-2, with 13 bases lining up with TRBD2. The junction had 11 bases not matched to a gene; V was cut back by 6 bases and J by 7 bases. The V gene's germline CDR1 is MGHRA and CDR2 YSYEKL. This CDR3 region has 17 residues. CDR3 bases: TGCGCCAGCAGGCGAGAGAGACTAGCGGGGGGAATCGGGGAGCTGTTTTTT. The encoded protein is CASRRERLAGGIGELFF.

The chain employs TRBV19 and TRBJ2-2, with D perhaps matching TRBD2 (6 bases). Trimming stripped 9 bases from V and 6 bases from J, with 17 bases between. From germline, CDR1 is LNHDA and CDR2 SQIVND (reference sequence). This CDR3 region has 14 residues. The CDR3 is CASRQSSVAGELFF. In DNA, the CDR3 is TGTGCCAGCCGGCAATCTAGCGTGGCCGGGGAGCTGTTTTTT.

The CDR3 coding sequence is TGTGCCAGCAGTTTCGACACCAACTATGGCTACACCTTC. Translation gives CASSFDTNYGYTF. The chain links TRBV12-3 or TRBV12-4 to TRBJ1-2; D is unresolved. The CDR3 spans 13 residues. Trimming left V 3 bases short and J 2 bases short, with 7 bases between.

This clone was recorded once. This chain connects TRBV11-3 to TRBJ1-1; TRBD1 is a possible D gene (5 bases). In germline, CDR1 is SGHNT, CDR2 YENEEA. The CDR3 covers 13 residues. Trimming took 3 bases from V and 0 from J, leaving 5 bases between them. This CDR3 is CASSLTVNTEAFF. The CDR3 bases are TGTGCCAGCAGCTTGACAGTGAACACTGAAGCTTTCTTT.

The CDR3 DNA is TGCAGCGTTGGCGAAAGGACAGCCGGAGAGACCCAGTACTTC. Translated, it gives CSVGERTAGETQYF. This chain connects TRBV29-1 to TRBJ2-5; perhaps TRBD1 as D (6 bases). Germline CDR1 and CDR2: SQVTM and ANQGSEA. The CDR3 is 14 residues long. V lost 4 bases and J lost 4, with 16 bases in between.